The 30 T cell receptor beta chains given below trace back to one sample, sequenced in a study of blood T cell repertoires in COVID-19. Using immunoSEQ multiplex PCR, the repertoire was profiled, and TCRdb retains in-frame clones only, with some absent. This repertoire shows hundreds of thousands of clones, 65% to 90% found once; its top ten account for approximately 9%. Input material: PBMCs or T cells enriched from blood (not recorded which). The receptors stem from a woman between 45 and 60 years old with acute COVID-19.

The V call is TRBV28, the J call TRBJ2-1; TRBD1 might be the D (5 bases). Trimming removed 3 bases at V and 2 bases at J, with 11 bases between. The CDR3 is made up of 15 amino acids. Germline CDR1 MDHEN, CDR2 SYDVKM. CDR3 coding DNA: TGTGCCAGCAGTTTCCCCGAGACAGCCTACAATGAGCAGTTCTTC. Its translation: CASSFPETAYNEQFF.

This clone was seen once. This chain links TRBV7-9 with TRBJ1-2; unclear D gene. Germline V CDR1 and CDR2: SEHNR, FQNEAQ (reference sequence). The length of the CDR3 is 12 residues. V lost 3 bases and J 4 bases, leaving 6 bases between the germline ends. The CDR3 bases are TGTGCCAGCAGCTTCGTCGGCTATGGCTACACCTTC. This codes for CASSFVGYGYTF.

The chain employs TRBV24-1 and TRBJ2-3; D is ambiguous. V dropped 3 bases and J dropped 6 bases, with 12 bases sitting between them. CDR1 and CDR2 (germline): KGHDR, SFDVKD. This CDR3 is 14 amino acids long. The CDR3 is CATSDPPPRDTQYF. The CDR3 bases are TGTGCCACCAGTGATCCCCCCCCCAGGGATACGCAGTATTTT.

This clone is a singleton in its sample. The J gene is TRBJ1-5, the V gene TRBV18; TRBD1 is a possible D gene (6 bases). Deletions cut 3 bases from V and 1 base from J, with 10 bases between. This CDR3 has 15 residues. The germline gives CDR1 KGHSH, CDR2 LQKENI. The CDR3 is CASSPTGRSNQPQHF. The CDR3 region has the DNA TGTGCCAGCTCACCGACAGGCAGGAGCAATCAGCCCCAGCATTTT.

J is TRBJ1-1 and V is TRBV30, with D possibly TRBD1 on 5 matching bases. The germline CDR1 and CDR2 sequences are GTSNPN and SVGIG (reference sequence). V dropped 5 bases and J dropped 5 bases, with 9 bases sitting between them. The CDR3 consists of 11 residues. The CDR3 coding sequence is TGTGCCTGGGGGCAGGGTACTGAAGCTTTCTTT. Translating it yields CAWGQGTEAFF. The full variable domain, in which reference TRBV30 and TRBJ1-1 provide the parts outside the CDR3, is SQTIHQWPATLVQPVGSPLSLECTVEGTSNPNLYWYRQAAGRGLQLLFYSVGIGQISSEVPQNLSASRPQDRQFILSSKKLLLSDSGFYLCAWGQGTEAFFGQGTRLTVV.

The chain carries TRBV5-6 and TRBJ1-5; D unresolved. Looked up from germline, CDR1 is SGHDT and CDR2 is YYEEEE. The CDR3 contains 15 residues. Between the trimmed V and J ends, which lost 1 base and 1 base, there was a span of 9 bases. CDR3 sequence: CASSLTVSSNQPQHF. The CDR3 nucleotides are TGTGCCAGCAGCTTGACAGTGTCGAGCAATCAGCCCCAGCATTTT.

The J gene is TRBJ1-5, the V gene TRBV3-1 (or the pseudogene TRBV3-2); TRBD1 agrees at 8 bases. The germline gives CDR1 LGHDT, CDR2 YNNKEL (reference sequence). CDR3 length equals 14 residues. J gave up 6 bases and V 1 base, and 2 bases lay outside the gene matches. CDR3 DNA: TGTGCCAGCAGCCAAGCAGGGGGCGGTCAGCCCCAGCATTTT. Translated, it gives CASSQAGGGQPQHF.

This clone was seen only once. This rearrangement joins TRBV5-1 to TRBJ1-6; D is uncertain. The CDR3 runs to 13 residues. Per germline, CDR1 SGHRS and CDR2 YFSETQ. The V gene lost 5 bases and the J gene lost 10 bases, with 13 bases spanning the gap. The CDR3 loop reads CASSEVLESPLHF. The CDR3 coding sequence is TGCGCCAGCAGTGAAGTTTTAGAATCACCCCTCCACTTT. Using reference TRBV5-1 and TRBJ1-6 for the parts outside the CDR3, the full variable domain is KAGVTQTPRYLIKTRGQQVTLSCSPISGHRSVSWYQQTPGQGLQFLFEYFSETQRNKGNFPGRFSGRQFSNSRSEMNVSTLELGDSALYLCASSEVLESPLHFGNGTRLTVT.

The CDR3 here is CASSQGGRLAGTDTQYF. In DNA, the CDR3 is TGCGCCAGCAGCCAAGGAGGTCGGCTAGCGGGGACAGATACGCAGTATTTT. This chain links TRBV4-1 with TRBJ2-3; TRBD2 aligns across 9 bases. V dropped 1 base and J dropped 3; count of bases not matched to a gene: 8. CDR3 size: 17 residues. Germline values: CDR1 MGHRA, CDR2 YSYEKL.

The J gene is TRBJ1-3, the V gene TRBV6-6, with D possibly being TRBD1 (5 bases). V lost 6 bases and J lost 0, with 9 bases in between. Per germline, CDR1 MNHNY and CDR2 SVGAGI (reference sequence). The CDR3 loop spans 14 amino acids. The CDR3 spells CASSSTDSGNTIYF. The CDR3 nucleotides are TGTGCCAGCAGCTCGACAGACTCTGGAAACACCATATATTTT.

The chain is built from TRBV24-1 and TRBJ2-3; a weak D match, TRBD2 (6 bases). V dropped 4 bases and J dropped 2 bases, with 12 bases sitting between them. CDR3 size: 15 residues. Germline CDR1 and CDR2: KGHDR and SFDVKD. The DNA for the CDR3 is TGTGCCACCAGTGAGGCGGGGCTTAACACAGATACGCAGTATTTT. As protein: CATSEAGLNTDTQYF.

The chain joins TRBV5-1 to TRBJ2-7; no clear D gene. Germline CDR1 SGHRS, CDR2 YFSETQ. The CDR3 is made up of 13 amino acids. Trimming removed 1 base at V and 4 bases at J, with 9 bases between. CDR3 sequence: CASSLTGEYEQYF. The DNA for the CDR3 is TGCGCCAGCAGCTTGACGGGTGAATACGAGCAGTACTTC.

The V and J genes are TRBV5-8 and TRBJ1-5; D perhaps matches TRBD1 (5 bases). V lost 5 bases and J lost 7, with 13 bases in between. The germline CDR1 and CDR2 sequences are SGHTS and YDEGEE. CDR3 length: 13 residues. CDR3 sequence: CASSIQGGQPQHF. The CDR3 nucleotides read TGTGCCAGCAGTATCCAGGGTGGCCAGCCCCAGCATTTT.

The rearrangement links TRBV6-1 to TRBJ1-5, with 7 bases that match TRBD1. J gave up 6 bases and V 1 base, and 3 bases lay outside the gene matches. The CDR3 spans 14 residues. Germline CDR1 reads MNHNS; CDR2 reads SASEGT. CDR3 sequence: CASSEDRGAQPQHF. As DNA, the CDR3 is TGTGCCAGCAGTGAAGACAGGGGAGCTCAGCCCCAGCATTTT.

The genes are TRBV30 and TRBJ1-6; TRBD1 matches at 7 bases. The CDR3 extends over 15 amino acids. The V and J ends lost 3 bases and 7 bases, in that order; junction bases with no gene match: 9. The germline V gene has CDR1 GTSNPN and CDR2 SVGIG (reference sequence). This CDR3 reads CAWSGLVGGNSPLHF. The CDR3 DNA reads as TGTGCCTGGAGCGGGCTAGTAGGGGGCAATTCACCCCTCCACTTT.

The rearrangement uses TRBV6-5 and TRBJ2-1; 7 nucleotides line up with TRBD1. Germline CDR1 reads MNHEY; CDR2 reads SVGAGI. V shed 5 bases and J 1 base; nucleotides not matched to a gene: 5. This CDR3 has 15 residues. CDR3 in DNA: TGTGCCAGCAGTCTACGACAGGGATCCTACAATGAGCAGTTCTTC. This sequence encodes CASSLRQGSYNEQFF.

This chain uses TRBV4-3 with TRBJ2-7; unclear D gene. V lost 0 bases and J 6 bases, leaving 18 bases between the germline ends. The CDR3 sequence is 16 residues long. The V gene's germline CDR1 is LGHNA and CDR2 YSLEER. CDR3 protein: CASSQDSRLPTGEQYF. The CDR3 DNA sequence: TGCGCCAGCAGCCAAGATTCGAGACTCCCGACGGGCGAGCAGTACTTC.

The count of this clone is one. Different DNA sequences within this sample yield the same CDR3. The rearrangement joins TRBV5-1 to TRBJ1-2; no clear D gene. This CDR3 is 12 amino acids long. CDR1 and CDR2 from the germline V gene are SGHRS and YFSETQ. Trimming took 0 bases from V and 6 from J, leaving 6 bases between them. CDR3 bases: TGCGCCAGCAGCTTGGGCCGGGATGGCTACACCTTC. It specifies CASSLGRDGYTF.

The rearrangement joins TRBV30 to TRBJ2-5, with 7 bases that match TRBD1. The CDR3 loop spans 12 amino acids. Trimming removed 8 bases from V and 4 bases from J; junction bases left unmatched: 7. Germline assignment: CDR1 GTSNPN and CDR2 SVGIG (reference sequence). The CDR3 DNA follows: TGTGCCGGACGAGGGGGCTCAGAGACCCAGTACTTC. It is translated as CAGRGGSETQYF.

The sample holds one count of this clone. The sample has other DNA sequences that encode this CDR3 too. The J gene is TRBJ1-1, the V gene TRBV5-1; TRBD1 matches 8 bases. The CDR3 totals 15 residues. Germline loops: CDR1 SGHRS, CDR2 YFSETQ. Trimming cost V 4 bases and J 1 base; bases outside gene matches: 6. The CDR3 coding sequence is TGCGCCAGCAGCCCCGGACAGGGTGGGAACACTGAAGCTTTCTTT. Translated: CASSPGQGGNTEAFF.

This clone was seen a few times. This chain joins TRBV6-2 or TRBV6-3 and TRBJ2-7; D is perhaps TRBD1 (5 bases). This CDR3 region has 15 residues. V was trimmed by 2 bases and J by 0 bases, leaving 11 bases between them. Germline V gives CDR1 MNHEY, CDR2 SVGEGT. The CDR3 region has the DNA TGTGCCAGCAGTTACCTACGCGACAGCTCCTACGAGCAGTACTTC. It yields the protein CASSYLRDSSYEQYF.

The genes are TRBV7-8 and TRBJ1-5, with TRBD1 as a possible D gene (5 bases). The ends were cut back, 7 bases at V and 7 bases at J, with 14 bases in the middle. The CDR3 spans 13 residues. The germline V gene encodes CDR1 SGHVS and CDR2 FQNEAQ. For the CDR3, the DNA is TGTGCCAGCACCACACAGGTGGGGCAGCCCCAGCATTTT. This sequence encodes CASTTQVGQPQHF.

The chain is built from TRBV4-3 and TRBJ1-2; 8 nucleotides agree with TRBD1. CDR3 length: 15 amino acids. The V gene end was trimmed by 1 base and the J gene end by 5 bases; junction bases not matched to a gene: 6. Germline V CDR1 and CDR2: LGHNA, YSLEER. The CDR3 DNA reads TGCGCCAGCAGCCAAGCCGGGACAGGAGCTTATGGCTACACCTTC. This encodes CASSQAGTGAYGYTF.

The V gene is TRBV9, the J gene TRBJ1-2; no firm D call. The V end was cut by 0 bases, the J end by 8 bases, with 11 bases between. Per germline, CDR1 SGDLS and CDR2 YYNGEE. The length of the CDR3 is 13 residues. The CDR3 DNA sequence: TGTGCCAGCAGCGTAGGCGGGATTTGGGGCTACACCTTC. Protein product: CASSVGGIWGYTF.

The chain carries TRBV6-2 or TRBV6-3 and TRBJ1-4; D gene ambiguous. Between the trimmed V and J ends, which lost 3 bases and 8 bases, there was a span of 13 bases. Germline V gene lookup returns CDR1 MNHEY and CDR2 SVGEGT. The CDR3 has 14 amino acids. Here the CDR3 reads CASSYSGLGEKLFF. The DNA for the CDR3 is TGTGCCAGCAGTTATTCCGGACTTGGAGAAAAACTGTTTTTT.

J is TRBJ1-2 and V is TRBV16; 8 positions agree with TRBD1. Looked up from germline, CDR1 is KGHSY and CDR2 is FQNENV. This CDR3 region has 15 residues. V lost 7 bases and J lost 1; bases outside the gene matches: 8. CDR3: CASTRTGLINYGYTF. The CDR3, as DNA: TGTGCCAGCACCCGGACAGGGCTTATTAACTATGGCTACACCTTC.

The CDR3 nucleotides are TGCGCCAGCAGCCAAGGCCAGGCTCCCACTGAAGCTTTCTTT. This sequence encodes CASSQGQAPTEAFF. The chain recombines TRBV4-3 with TRBJ1-1, with unresolved D. Germline V lookup: CDR1 LGHNA, CDR2 YSLEER. V was pared by 1 base and J by 4 bases, with 10 bases between. The CDR3 consists of 14 residues.

The chain is built from TRBV19 and TRBJ1-5, with 9 bases identical to TRBD1. The V gene end was trimmed by 10 bases and the J gene end by 5 bases; junction bases not matched to a gene: 3. The CDR3 runs to 12 residues. CDR1 LNHDA and CDR2 SQIVND come from the germline V gene (reference sequence). In nucleotides, the CDR3 is TGTGCCACCCGGACAGGGGATCAGCCCCAGCATTTT. Amino acid sequence: CATRTGDQPQHF. Variable domain in full (rest from reference TRBV19 and TRBJ1-5): DGGITQSPKYLFRKEGQNVTLSCEQNLNHDAMYWYRQDPGQGLRLIYYSQIVNDFQKGDIAEGYSVSREKKESFPLTVTSAQKNPTAFYLCATRTGDQPQHFGDGTRLSIL.

The rearrangement links TRBV7-2 to TRBJ1-4, with 7 bases fitting TRBD1. The germline gives CDR1 SGHTA, CDR2 FQGNSA. J lost 10 bases, V lost 5 bases, and 13 bases had no gene match. This CDR3 is built from 15 residues. CDR3 residues: CASSRPQTGDGKLFF. The CDR3 nucleotides read TGTGCCAGCAGCCGGCCCCAAACAGGGGATGGAAAACTGTTTTTT.

The rearrangement uses TRBV27 and TRBJ2-1, with 10 bases identical to TRBD1. Germline V gene data show CDR1 as MNHEY and CDR2 as SMNVEV (reference sequence). With 5 bases clipped from V and 7 bases from J, the junction kept 8 bases outside the gene matches. There are 15 residues in the CDR3. CDR3 amino acids: CASSPRQGARNEQFF. The CDR3 coding sequence is TGTGCCAGCAGTCCCCGACAGGGGGCAAGAAATGAGCAGTTCTTC.